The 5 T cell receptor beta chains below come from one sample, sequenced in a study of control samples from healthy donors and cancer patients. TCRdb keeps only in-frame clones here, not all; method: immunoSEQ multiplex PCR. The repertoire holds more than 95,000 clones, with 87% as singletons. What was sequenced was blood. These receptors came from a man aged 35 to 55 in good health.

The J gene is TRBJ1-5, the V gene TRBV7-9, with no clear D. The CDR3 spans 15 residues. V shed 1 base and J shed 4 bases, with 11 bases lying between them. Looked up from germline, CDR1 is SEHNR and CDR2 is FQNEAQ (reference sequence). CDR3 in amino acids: CASSLDPPRNQPQHF. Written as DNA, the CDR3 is TGTGCCAGCAGCTTAGATCCCCCACGTAATCAGCCCCAGCATTTT. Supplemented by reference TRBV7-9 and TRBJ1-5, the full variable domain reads DTGVSQNPRHKITKRGQNVTFRCDPISEHNRLYWYRQTLGQGPEFLTYFQNEAQLEKSRLLSDRFSAERPKGSFSTLEIQRTEQGDSAMYLCASSLDPPRNQPQHFGDGTRLSIL.

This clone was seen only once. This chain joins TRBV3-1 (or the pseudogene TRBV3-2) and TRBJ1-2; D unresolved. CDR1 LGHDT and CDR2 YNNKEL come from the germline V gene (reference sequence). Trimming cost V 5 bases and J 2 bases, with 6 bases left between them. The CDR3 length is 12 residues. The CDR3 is CASSRLNYGYTF. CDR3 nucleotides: TGTGCCAGCAGCAGACTGAACTATGGCTACACCTTC.

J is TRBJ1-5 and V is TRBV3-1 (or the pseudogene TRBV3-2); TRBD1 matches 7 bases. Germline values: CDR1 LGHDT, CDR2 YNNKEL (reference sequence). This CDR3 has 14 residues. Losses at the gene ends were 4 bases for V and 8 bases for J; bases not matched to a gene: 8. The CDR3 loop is CASSLYRGGKPQHF. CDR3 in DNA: TGTGCCAGCAGCCTTTACAGGGGTGGTAAGCCCCAGCATTTT.

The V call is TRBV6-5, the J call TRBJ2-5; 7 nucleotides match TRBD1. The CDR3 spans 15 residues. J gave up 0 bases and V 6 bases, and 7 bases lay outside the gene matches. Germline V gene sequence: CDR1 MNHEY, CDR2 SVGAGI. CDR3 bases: TGTGCCAGCAGGGACCTCGGGACAGACCAAGAGACCCAGTACTTC. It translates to CASRDLGTDQETQYF.

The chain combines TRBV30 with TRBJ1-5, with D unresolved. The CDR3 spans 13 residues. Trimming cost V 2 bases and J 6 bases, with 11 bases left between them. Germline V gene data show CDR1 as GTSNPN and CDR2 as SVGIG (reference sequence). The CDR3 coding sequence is TGTGCCTGGAGTCACCCCAGGAGTCAGCCCCAGCATTTT. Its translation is CAWSHPRSQPQHF.